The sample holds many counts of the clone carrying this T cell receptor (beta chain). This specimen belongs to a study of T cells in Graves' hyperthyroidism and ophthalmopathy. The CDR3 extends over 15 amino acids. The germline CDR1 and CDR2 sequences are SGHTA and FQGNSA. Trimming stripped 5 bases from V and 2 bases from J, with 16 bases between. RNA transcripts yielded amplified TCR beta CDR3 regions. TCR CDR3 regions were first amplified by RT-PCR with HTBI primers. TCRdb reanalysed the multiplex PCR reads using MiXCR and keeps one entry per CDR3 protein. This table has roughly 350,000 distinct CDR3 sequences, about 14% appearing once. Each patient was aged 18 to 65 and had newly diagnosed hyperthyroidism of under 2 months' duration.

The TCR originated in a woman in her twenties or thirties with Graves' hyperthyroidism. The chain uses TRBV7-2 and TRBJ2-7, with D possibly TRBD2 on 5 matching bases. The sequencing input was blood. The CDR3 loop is CASSPGVAPTYEQYF. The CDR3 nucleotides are TGTGCCAGCAGCCCCGGGGTAGCGCCCACCTACGAGCAGTACTTC.